The 26 T cell receptor beta chains below were found in one sample sequenced in a study of CD8 T cells in Susac syndrome. With random hexamers, reverse transcription was performed on roughly 0.45 to 1 ug of RNA. MiXCR was run by TCRdb on the immunoSEQ multiplex PCR reads, yielding one entry per CDR3 protein. The table lists 350,000 to 550,000 distinct CDR3 sequences, around 85% of them singletons. Sequencing input: CD8+ T cells from PBMCs. The receptors derive from a human donor with multiple sclerosis.

The CDR3, as DNA: TGCGCCAGCAGCCAAGAACCACAGGGTTCAGATACGCAGTATTTT. It yields the protein CASSQEPQGSDTQYF. The chain has TRBV4-1 and TRBJ2-3, with D tentatively TRBD1 (6 bases). The germline V and J ends were trimmed by 0 bases and 4 bases, with 11 bases remaining between them. The CDR3 runs 15 residues. Germline V CDR1 and CDR2: MGHRA, YSYEKL.

This clonotype was seen only a few times. This chain links TRBV6-1 with TRBJ1-5; D is perhaps TRBD1 (5 bases). The CDR3 sequence is 15 residues long. Per the germline V gene, CDR1 is MNHNS and CDR2 is SASEGT. V was clipped by 9 bases and J by 4 bases, with 19 bases between them. This chain's CDR3 is CARGGGRERNQPQHF. The CDR3 DNA reads TGTGCCAGGGGGGGAGGGAGAGAGAGGAATCAGCCCCAGCATTTT.

V usage is TRBV15 and J usage is TRBJ2-7, with D perhaps TRBD1 (5 bases). The CDR3 is made up of 14 amino acids. V lost 0 bases to trimming and J lost 7 bases, with 13 bases between them. From germline, CDR1 is LNHNV and CDR2 YYDKDF (reference sequence). The CDR3: CATSRDYGQGEQYF. As DNA, the CDR3 is TGTGCCACCAGCAGAGATTACGGCCAGGGAGAGCAGTACTTC.

The count of this clonotype is one. V usage is TRBV4-1 and J usage is TRBJ1-6; no clear D gene. This CDR3 is built from 15 residues. V gave up 4 bases and J gave up 10 bases, with 17 bases separating them. Germline-derived CDR1 and CDR2 are MGHRA and YSYEKL. The CDR3: CASSPTGLVGSPLHF. The CDR3 DNA follows: TGCGCCAGCAGCCCCACGGGATTGGTAGGATCACCCCTCCACTTT.

The chain recombines TRBV27 with TRBJ2-7, with unresolved D. This CDR3 is built from 12 residues. Germline V lookup: CDR1 MNHEY, CDR2 SMNVEV (reference sequence). V was clipped by 4 bases and J by 5 bases, with 9 bases between them. CDR3 sequence (DNA): TGTGCCAGCAGTTCCCCCAGAAACGAGCAGTACTTC. It codes for CASSSPRNEQYF.

V gene TRBV30 combines with J gene TRBJ1-1, with 8 bases lining up with TRBD1. With 3 bases clipped from V and 1 base from J, the junction kept 4 bases outside the gene matches. Germline CDR1 GTSNPN, CDR2 SVGIG (reference sequence). The CDR3 has 14 residues. This chain's CDR3 is CAWSQGQANTEAFF. CDR3 DNA: TGTGCCTGGAGCCAGGGACAGGCGAACACTGAAGCTTTCTTT. Full variable domain (remainder filled in from reference TRBV30 and TRBJ1-1): SQTIHQWPATLVQPVGSPLSLECTVEGTSNPNLYWYRQAAGRGLQLLFYSVGIGQISSEVPQNLSASRPQDRQFILSSKKLLLSDSGFYLCAWSQGQANTEAFFGQGTRLTVV.

The J gene is TRBJ2-1, the V gene TRBV7-8; TRBD2 agrees at 9 bases. The CDR3 extends over 16 amino acids. Germline assignment: CDR1 SGHVS and CDR2 FQNEAQ. V gave up 0 bases and J gave up 10 bases; unmatched junction bases: 10. CDR3 sequence reads: CASSLAGSGGWFEQFF. In DNA form, the CDR3 reads TGTGCCAGCAGCTTAGCGGGGAGCGGGGGGTGGTTCGAGCAGTTCTTC.

The count of this clonotype is one. The CDR3 DNA sequence: TGTGCCAGCAGTTACGCCGGATACAATGAGCAGTTCTTC. Translated, it gives CASSYAGYNEQFF. This chain uses TRBV6-5 with TRBJ2-1; D remains unclear. The V gene lost 2 bases and the J gene lost 4 bases, with 6 bases spanning the gap. The CDR3 has 13 amino acids. Germline-derived CDR1 and CDR2 are MNHEY and SVGAGI.

The CDR3 sequence: CASSDPGLAGDDTQYF. Written as DNA, the CDR3 is TGTGCCAGCAGTGACCCGGGACTAGCGGGAGATGATACGCAGTATTTT. J is TRBJ2-3 and V is TRBV6-1; TRBD2 agrees at 14 bases. Germline V CDR1 and CDR2: MNHNS, SASEGT. This CDR3 contains 16 residues. V shed 3 bases, J shed 6 bases, and the junction held 5 bases outside the gene matches.

The V call is TRBV13, the J call TRBJ2-2; TRBD1 is a possible D gene (6 bases). Trimming stripped 5 bases from V and 4 bases from J, with 11 bases between. The CDR3 runs 14 residues. Germline V gives CDR1 PRHDT, CDR2 FYEKMQ (reference sequence). The CDR3 loop reads CASSPIQGTGELFF. The CDR3 coding sequence is TGTGCCAGCAGCCCAATACAGGGCACCGGGGAGCTGTTTTTT.

This rearrangement joins TRBV27 to TRBJ1-6, with D hard to call. The CDR3 is made up of 14 amino acids. Trimming stripped 5 bases from V and 11 bases from J, with 16 bases between. From germline, CDR1 is MNHEY and CDR2 SMNVEV (reference sequence). In DNA, the CDR3 is TGTGCCAGCAGTCCCCAAGGAAGTCGGACACCCCTCCACTTT. This sequence encodes CASSPQGSRTPLHF.

J is TRBJ1-2 and V is TRBV5-1, with D possibly matching TRBD1 (5 bases). The ends were cut back, 5 bases at V and 2 bases at J, with 10 bases in the middle. There are 13 residues in the CDR3. Germline CDR1 and CDR2: SGHRS and YFSETQ. Here the CDR3 reads CASREAGNYGYTF. CDR3 DNA sequence: TGCGCCAGCAGGGAGGCAGGGAACTATGGCTACACCTTC.

The rearrangement links TRBV5-1 to TRBJ2-1; 12 bases match TRBD2. There are 17 residues in the CDR3. Losses at the gene ends were 4 bases for V and 0 bases for J; bases not matched to a gene: 5. CDR1 is SGHRS, CDR2 YFSETQ, per germline. CDR3 in amino acids: CASSPGLAGRSYNEQFF. The CDR3, as DNA: TGCGCCAGCAGCCCGGGACTAGCGGGCCGCTCCTACAATGAGCAGTTCTTC.

The rearrangement links TRBV6-1 to TRBJ2-7; 9 nucleotides match TRBD1. The CDR3 sequence is 16 residues long. The V gene's germline CDR1 is MNHNS and CDR2 SASEGT. Unmatched junction bases numbered 9, after V lost 4 bases and J lost 2 bases. CDR3 nucleotides: TGTGCCAGCAGTGTCGCCGGGACAGGGAATGCCTACGAGCAGTACTTC. Residues: CASSVAGTGNAYEQYF.

The chain links TRBV6-5 to TRBJ1-5, with D hard to call. The CDR3 spans 13 residues. In germline, CDR1 is MNHEY, CDR2 SVGAGI. V dropped 3 bases and J dropped 1 base, with 4 bases sitting between them. CDR3 loop: CASSYGSNQPQHF. CDR3 nucleotide sequence: TGTGCCAGCAGTTATGGGAGCAATCAGCCCCAGCATTTT.

V gene TRBV27 combines with J gene TRBJ1-1; D is undetermined. The germline CDR1 and CDR2 sequences are MNHEY and SMNVEV (reference sequence). This CDR3 region has 14 residues. Trimming cost V 5 bases and J 5 bases, with 15 bases left between them. The CDR3 here is CASSPVYPWTEAFF. CDR3 bases: TGTGCCAGCAGTCCAGTTTACCCGTGGACTGAAGCTTTCTTT.

The CDR3 bases are TGTGCCAGCAGCTTAAGCCGGGACTCCGGGTGGTACTTC. It codes for CASSLSRDSGWYF. This chain connects TRBV7-6 to TRBJ2-4; tentative D call: TRBD2 (6 bases). The V and J ends lost 2 bases and 15 bases respectively, with 17 bases between them. Germline lookup yields CDR1 SGHVS and CDR2 FNYEAQ. This CDR3 comprises 13 residues.

The genes are TRBV28 and TRBJ2-7, with D possibly matching TRBD2 (6 bases). Germline CDR1 and CDR2: MDHEN and SYDVKM. The CDR3 runs to 16 residues. Deletions cut 5 bases from V and 5 bases from J, with 22 bases between. The CDR3 spells CASSPLSYLGGDEQYF. CDR3 nucleotide sequence: TGTGCCAGCAGTCCCCTGTCTTACCTGGGAGGAGACGAGCAGTACTTC.

The rearrangement links TRBV5-4 to TRBJ2-7; D is possibly TRBD1 (5 bases). The CDR3 is made up of 13 amino acids. Germline values: CDR1 SGHNT, CDR2 YYREEE (reference sequence). The V and J ends lost 4 bases and 3 bases respectively, with 11 bases between them. CDR3 nucleotide sequence: TGTGCCAGCAGCGACAGAACCCACTACGAGCAGTACTTC. Its translation is CASSDRTHYEQYF. The whole variable domain, remainder taken from reference TRBV5-4 and TRBJ2-7, is ETGVTQSPTHLIKTRGQQVTLRCSSQSGHNTVSWYQQALGQGPQFIFQYYREEENGRGNFPPRFSGLQFPNYSSELNVNALELDDSALYLCASSDRTHYEQYFGPGTRLTVT.

The chain couples TRBV13 to TRBJ2-3; 11 positions agree with TRBD2. The germline gives CDR1 PRHDT, CDR2 FYEKMQ (reference sequence). Germline trimming cut 5 bases from V and 2 bases from J; bases unmatched to any gene: 6. CDR3 length: 16 residues. The CDR3, as DNA: TGTGCCAGCAGCCCTCTGACTAGCGGGGCCACAGATACGCAGTATTTT. Translating it yields CASSPLTSGATDTQYF.

The chain carries TRBV10-3 and TRBJ1-4; D is ambiguous. CDR3 length equals 16 residues. The V end was cut by 0 bases, the J end by 0 bases, with 8 bases between. From germline, CDR1 is ENHRY and CDR2 SYGVKD. This chain's CDR3 is CAISESYSPTNEKLFF. As DNA, the CDR3 is TGTGCCATCAGTGAGTCCTACTCACCAACTAATGAAAAACTGTTTTTT.

This chain joins TRBV13 and TRBJ1-1, with a weak D call TRBD1 (5 bases). The V and J ends lost 4 bases and 6 bases respectively, with 12 bases between them. This CDR3 has 13 amino acids. Germline V gives CDR1 PRHDT, CDR2 FYEKMQ (reference sequence). This CDR3 is CASSSGLSAEAFF. CDR3 coding DNA: TGTGCCAGCAGCTCGGGGCTGTCGGCTGAAGCTTTCTTT.

The chain couples TRBV6-2 or TRBV6-3 to TRBJ2-7; 7 bases align to TRBD2. The germline V gene has CDR1 MNHEY and CDR2 SVGEGT. The trim removed 0 bases at V and 6 bases at J, leaving 8 bases unmatched. This CDR3 is built from 15 residues. The CDR3 nucleotides read TGTGCCAGCAGTTACTCGCTAGCGGCCTCCGGCGAGCAGTACTTC. Protein: CASSYSLAASGEQYF.

This chain links TRBV7-6 with TRBJ2-2; 8 nucleotides align to TRBD2. The ends lost 5 bases at V and 7 bases at J; junction bases unmatched: 12. The CDR3 has 16 amino acids. Germline V lookup: CDR1 SGHVS, CDR2 FNYEAQ. CDR3 nucleotides: TGTGCCAGCAGCCCCCCGGGTAGCGGGGCTGACGGGGAGCTGTTTTTT. Translation: CASSPPGSGADGELFF.

The genes are TRBV4-1 and TRBJ2-5, with a weak D call TRBD2 (7 bases). V lost 0 bases and J 4 bases, leaving 12 bases between the germline ends. The germline V gene has CDR1 MGHRA and CDR2 YSYEKL. This CDR3 is built from 15 residues. The CDR3 coding sequence is TGCGCCAGCAGCCAAGAGGGGGGGGCTGGAGAGACCCAGTACTTC. Amino acids: CASSQEGGAGETQYF.

This clonotype appeared a few times. The genes are TRBV6-2 or TRBV6-3 and TRBJ1-5, with a weak D call TRBD1 (5 bases). This CDR3 spans 18 amino acids. The V end was cut by 0 bases, the J end by 4 bases, with 19 bases between. Germline values: CDR1 MNHEY, CDR2 SVGEGT. The CDR3 DNA reads as TGTGCCAGCAGTTACTCCGTAGATGGGGCGGACCCTAATCAGCCCCAGCATTTT. This gives the protein CASSYSVDGADPNQPQHF.